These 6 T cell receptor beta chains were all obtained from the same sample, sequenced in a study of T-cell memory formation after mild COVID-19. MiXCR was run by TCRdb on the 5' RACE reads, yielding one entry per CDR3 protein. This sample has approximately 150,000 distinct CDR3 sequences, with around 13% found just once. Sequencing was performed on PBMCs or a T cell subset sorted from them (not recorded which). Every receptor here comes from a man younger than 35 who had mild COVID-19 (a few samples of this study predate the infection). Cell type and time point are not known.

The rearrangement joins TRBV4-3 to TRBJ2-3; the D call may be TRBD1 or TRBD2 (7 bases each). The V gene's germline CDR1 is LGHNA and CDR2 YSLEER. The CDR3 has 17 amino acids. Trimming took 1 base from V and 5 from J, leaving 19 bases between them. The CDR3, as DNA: TGCGCCAGCAGCCAAGCCCATGGGAGGGGGCAGGTAGATACGCAGTATTTT. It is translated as CASSQAHGRGQVDTQYF.

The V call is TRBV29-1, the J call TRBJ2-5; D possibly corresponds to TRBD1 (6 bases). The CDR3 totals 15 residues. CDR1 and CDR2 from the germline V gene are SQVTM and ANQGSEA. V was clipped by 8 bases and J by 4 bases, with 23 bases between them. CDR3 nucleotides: TGCAGCACCGAGGGGGATAGATTGAGGGGAGAGACCCAGTACTTC. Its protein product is CSTEGDRLRGETQYF.

The CDR3 DNA is TGTGCCAGCAGCCCGTACCGCGGGACGGCGGGTGAGACCCAGTACTTC. Translated: CASSPYRGTAGETQYF. The chain couples TRBV14 to TRBJ2-5, with D maybe TRBD2 (6 bases). In germline, CDR1 is SGHDN, CDR2 FVKESK. Trimming took off 4 bases at V and 5 bases at J, with 20 bases between the two ends. CDR3 size: 16 residues.

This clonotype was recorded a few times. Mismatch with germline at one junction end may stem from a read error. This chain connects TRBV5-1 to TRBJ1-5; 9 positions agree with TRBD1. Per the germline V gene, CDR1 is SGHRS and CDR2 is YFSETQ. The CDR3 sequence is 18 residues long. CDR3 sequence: CASSPRGQGEDSNQPKHF. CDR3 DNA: TGCGCCAGCAGTCCCAGGGGACAGGGTGAGGATAGCAATCAGCCCAAGCATTTT.

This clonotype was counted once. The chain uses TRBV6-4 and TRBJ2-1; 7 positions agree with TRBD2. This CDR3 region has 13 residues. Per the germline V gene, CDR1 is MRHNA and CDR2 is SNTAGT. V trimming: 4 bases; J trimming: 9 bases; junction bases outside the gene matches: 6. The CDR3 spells CASSAGLVGEQFF. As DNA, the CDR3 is TGTGCCAGCAGTGCCGGACTAGTGGGTGAGCAGTTCTTC.

The CDR3: CASSPWLDRPDTQYF. Here the CDR3 DNA reads TGTGCCAGCAGCCCATGGTTAGACAGGCCAGATACGCAGTATTTT. V is TRBV7-2 and J is TRBJ2-3; tentatively, D is TRBD1 (6 bases). V gave up 5 bases and J gave up 4 bases, with 16 bases separating them. Per germline, CDR1 SGHTA and CDR2 FQGNSA. The CDR3 runs to 15 residues.